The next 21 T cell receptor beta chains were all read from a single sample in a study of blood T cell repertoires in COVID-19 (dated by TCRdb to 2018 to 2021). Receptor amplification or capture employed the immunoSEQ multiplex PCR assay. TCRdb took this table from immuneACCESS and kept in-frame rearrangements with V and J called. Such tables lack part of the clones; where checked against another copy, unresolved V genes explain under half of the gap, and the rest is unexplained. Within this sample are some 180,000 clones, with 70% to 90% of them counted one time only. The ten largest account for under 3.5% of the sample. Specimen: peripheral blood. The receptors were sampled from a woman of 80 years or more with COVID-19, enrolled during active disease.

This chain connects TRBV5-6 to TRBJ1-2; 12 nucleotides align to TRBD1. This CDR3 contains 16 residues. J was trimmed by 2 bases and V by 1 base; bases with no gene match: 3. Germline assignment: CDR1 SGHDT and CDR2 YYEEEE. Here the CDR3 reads CASSLFGTGGNYGYTF. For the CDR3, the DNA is TGTGCCAGCAGCTTGTTTGGGACAGGGGGCAACTATGGCTACACCTTC.

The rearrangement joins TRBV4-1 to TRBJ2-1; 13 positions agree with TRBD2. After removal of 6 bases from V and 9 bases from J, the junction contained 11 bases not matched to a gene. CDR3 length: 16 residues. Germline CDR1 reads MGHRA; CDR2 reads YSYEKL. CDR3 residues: CASRPITSGGAVEQFF. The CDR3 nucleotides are TGCGCCAGCAGGCCCATTACTAGCGGGGGGGCCGTTGAGCAGTTCTTC.

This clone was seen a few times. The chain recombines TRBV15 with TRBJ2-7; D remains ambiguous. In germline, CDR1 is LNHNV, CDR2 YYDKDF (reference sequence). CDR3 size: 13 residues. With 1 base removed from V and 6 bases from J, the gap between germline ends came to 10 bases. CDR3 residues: CATSRVVIPEQYF. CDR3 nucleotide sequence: TGTGCCACCAGCAGAGTAGTTATCCCCGAGCAGTACTTC.

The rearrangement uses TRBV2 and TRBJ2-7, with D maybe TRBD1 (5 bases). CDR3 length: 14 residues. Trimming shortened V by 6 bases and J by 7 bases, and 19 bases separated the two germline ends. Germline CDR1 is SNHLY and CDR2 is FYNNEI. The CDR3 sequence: CASSALTGPGEQYF. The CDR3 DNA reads TGTGCCAGCAGCGCACTTACAGGTCCGGGTGAGCAGTACTTC.

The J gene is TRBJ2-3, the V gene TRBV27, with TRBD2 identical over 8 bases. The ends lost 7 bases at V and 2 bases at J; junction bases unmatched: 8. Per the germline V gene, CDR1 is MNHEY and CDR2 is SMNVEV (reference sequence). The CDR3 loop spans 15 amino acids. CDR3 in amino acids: CASTTRGALTDTQYF. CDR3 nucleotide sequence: TGTGCCAGCACCACGCGGGGGGCCCTCACAGATACGCAGTATTTT.

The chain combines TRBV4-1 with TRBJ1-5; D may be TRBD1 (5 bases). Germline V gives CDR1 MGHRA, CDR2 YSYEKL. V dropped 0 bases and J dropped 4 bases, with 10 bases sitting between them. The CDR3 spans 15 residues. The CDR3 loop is CASSQDRDFNQPQHF. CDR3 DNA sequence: TGCGCCAGCAGCCAAGACAGGGATTTTAATCAGCCCCAGCATTTT.

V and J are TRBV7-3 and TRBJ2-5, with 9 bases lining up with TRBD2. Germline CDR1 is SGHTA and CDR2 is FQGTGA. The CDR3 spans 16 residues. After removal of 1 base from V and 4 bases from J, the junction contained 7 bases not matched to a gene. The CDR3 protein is CASSLISGSKGETQYF. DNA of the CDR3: TGTGCCAGCAGCTTAATTAGCGGGAGCAAGGGAGAGACCCAGTACTTC.

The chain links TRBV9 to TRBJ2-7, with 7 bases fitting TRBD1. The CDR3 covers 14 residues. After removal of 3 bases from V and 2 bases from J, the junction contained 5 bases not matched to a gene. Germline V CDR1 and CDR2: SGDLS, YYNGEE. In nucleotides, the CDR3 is TGTGCCAGCAGCGGGACAGGTCCTCCCTACGAGCAGTACTTC. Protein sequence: CASSGTGPPYEQYF.

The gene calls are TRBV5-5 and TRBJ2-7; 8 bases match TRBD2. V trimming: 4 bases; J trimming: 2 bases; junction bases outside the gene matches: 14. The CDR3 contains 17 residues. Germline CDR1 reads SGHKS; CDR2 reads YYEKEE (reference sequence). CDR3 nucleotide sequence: TGTGCCAGCAGCCAACGCTCTCGGTCGGGGGGGACCTACGAGCAGTACTTC. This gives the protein CASSQRSRSGGTYEQYF.

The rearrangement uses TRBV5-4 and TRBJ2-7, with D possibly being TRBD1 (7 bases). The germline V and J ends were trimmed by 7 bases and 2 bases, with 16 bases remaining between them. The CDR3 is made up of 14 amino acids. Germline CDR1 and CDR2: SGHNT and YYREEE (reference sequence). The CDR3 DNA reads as TGTGCCAGCGCCAGGGGGGCGACCCCCTACGAGCAGTACTTC. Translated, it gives CASARGATPYEQYF. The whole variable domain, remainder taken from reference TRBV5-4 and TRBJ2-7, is ETGVTQSPTHLIKTRGQQVTLRCSSQSGHNTVSWYQQALGQGPQFIFQYYREEENGRGNFPPRFSGLQFPNYSSELNVNALELDDSALYLCASARGATPYEQYFGPGTRLTVT.

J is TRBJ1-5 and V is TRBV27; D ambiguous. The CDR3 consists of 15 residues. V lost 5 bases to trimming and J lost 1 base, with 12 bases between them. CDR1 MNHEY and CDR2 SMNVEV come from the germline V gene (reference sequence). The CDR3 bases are TGTGCCAGCAGTCCAACCACAGACAGCAATCAGCCCCAGCATTTT. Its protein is CASSPTTDSNQPQHF.

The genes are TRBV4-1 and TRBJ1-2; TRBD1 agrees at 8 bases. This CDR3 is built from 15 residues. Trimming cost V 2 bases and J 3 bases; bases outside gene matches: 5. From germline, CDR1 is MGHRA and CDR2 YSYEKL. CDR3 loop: CASSQNRGSDYGYTF. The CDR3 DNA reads TGCGCCAGCAGCCAAAACAGGGGGTCGGACTATGGCTACACCTTC.

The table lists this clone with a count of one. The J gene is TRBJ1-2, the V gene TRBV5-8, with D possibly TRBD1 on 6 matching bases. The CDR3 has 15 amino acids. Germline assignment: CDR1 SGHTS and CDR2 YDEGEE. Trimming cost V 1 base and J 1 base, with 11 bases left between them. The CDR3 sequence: CASSLTGLRNYGYTF. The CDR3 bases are TGTGCCAGCAGCTTGACAGGGCTCCGTAACTATGGCTACACCTTC.

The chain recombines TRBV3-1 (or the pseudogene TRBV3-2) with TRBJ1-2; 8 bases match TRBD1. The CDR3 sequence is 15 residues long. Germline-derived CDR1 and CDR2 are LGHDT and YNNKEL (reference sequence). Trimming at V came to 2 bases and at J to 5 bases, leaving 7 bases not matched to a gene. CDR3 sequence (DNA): TGTGCCAGCAGCCAATCAAGGACAGGGCTATATGGCTACACCTTC. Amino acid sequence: CASSQSRTGLYGYTF.

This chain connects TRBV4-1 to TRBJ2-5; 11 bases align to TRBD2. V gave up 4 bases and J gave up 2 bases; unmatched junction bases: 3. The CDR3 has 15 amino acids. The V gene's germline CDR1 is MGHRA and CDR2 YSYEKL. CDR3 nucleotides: TGCGCCAGCAGCCCCCGACTAGCGGGGCAAGAGACCCAGTACTTC. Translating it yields CASSPRLAGQETQYF.

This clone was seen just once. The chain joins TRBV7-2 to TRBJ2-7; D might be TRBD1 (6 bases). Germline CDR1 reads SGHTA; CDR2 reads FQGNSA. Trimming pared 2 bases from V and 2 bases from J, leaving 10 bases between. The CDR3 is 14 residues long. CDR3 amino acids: CASSLTGMPYEQYF. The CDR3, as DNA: TGTGCCAGCAGCTTAACAGGGATGCCCTACGAGCAGTACTTC.

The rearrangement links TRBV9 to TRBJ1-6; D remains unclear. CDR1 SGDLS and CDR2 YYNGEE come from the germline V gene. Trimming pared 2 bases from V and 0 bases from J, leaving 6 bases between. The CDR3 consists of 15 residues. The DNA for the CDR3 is TGTGCCAGCAGCGTTGGGAGCTCCTATAATTCACCCCTCCACTTT. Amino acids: CASSVGSSYNSPLHF.

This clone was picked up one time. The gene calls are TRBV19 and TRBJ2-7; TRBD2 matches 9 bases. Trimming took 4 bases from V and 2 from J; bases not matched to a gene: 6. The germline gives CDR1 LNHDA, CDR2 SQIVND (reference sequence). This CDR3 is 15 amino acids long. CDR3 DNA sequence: TGTGCCAGTAGTAAAGCTAGCGGGGAAACCTACGAGCAGTACTTC. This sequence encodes CASSKASGETYEQYF. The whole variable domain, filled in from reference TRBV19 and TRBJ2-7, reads DGGITQSPKYLFRKEGQNVTLSCEQNLNHDAMYWYRQDPGQGLRLIYYSQIVNDFQKGDIAEGYSVSREKKESFPLTVTSAQKNPTAFYLCASSKASGETYEQYFGPGTRLTVT.

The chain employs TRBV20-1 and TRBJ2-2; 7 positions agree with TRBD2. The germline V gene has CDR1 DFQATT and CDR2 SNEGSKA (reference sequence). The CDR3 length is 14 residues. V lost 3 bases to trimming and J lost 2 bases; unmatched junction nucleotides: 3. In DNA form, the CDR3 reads TGCAGTGCTAGTGGGGGGGTAAACACCGGGGAGCTGTTTTTT. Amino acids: CSASGGVNTGELFF.

The CDR3 loop reads CASSKTGGTEAFF. The CDR3 DNA reads as TGTGCCAGCTCAAAGACAGGGGGCACTGAAGCTTTCTTT. The rearrangement links TRBV18 to TRBJ1-1; 9 bases fit TRBD1. Germline CDR1 reads KGHSH; CDR2 reads LQKENI. Trimming removed 5 bases from V and 4 bases from J; junction bases left unmatched: 2. CDR3 length: 13 amino acids.

CDR3 bases: TGCAGCGTTGAATACAGGGGGGACTACGAGCAGTACTTC. Its protein is CSVEYRGDYEQYF. The chain carries TRBV29-1 and TRBJ2-7; 8 bases line up with TRBD1. Losses at the gene ends were 2 bases for V and 3 bases for J; bases not matched to a gene: 3. The CDR3 runs 13 residues. Germline assignment: CDR1 SQVTM and CDR2 ANQGSEA.